Here is one TCR beta chain with its context. Original handling: Scientists estimated how many nucleated cells there were by amplifying reference gene primers. Measured with immunoSEQ multiplex PCR; TCRdb has only the in-frame clones, and not every one. V and J calls and clone size follow that table, whereas D and trimming were derived from the DNA. The table records 100,000 to 150,000 clones, roughly 85% of them present only once. This record comes from a study of blood T cell repertoires in COVID-19. This receptor was taken from a man in his forties with acute or convalescent COVID-19. The specimen sequenced was peripheral blood.

CDR3 DNA sequence: TGTGCCAGCAGCAACCTGGGACAGGGGGCGCCGAATGAGCAGTTCTTC. It yields the protein CASSNLGQGAPNEQFF. The chain recombines TRBV27 with TRBJ2-1, with 12 bases that match TRBD1. Germline V lookup: CDR1 MNHEY, CDR2 SMNVEV (reference sequence). This CDR3 has 16 amino acids. J gave up 7 bases and V 6 bases, and 10 bases lay outside the gene matches.